These T cell receptor beta chains were read from a single sample in a study of cytomegalovirus exposure and HLA in healthy donors. Repertoires were generated with immunoSEQ multiplex PCR, while TCRdb's copy carries only in-frame clones and drops some. Here the sample spans fewer than 180,000 clones, approximately 85% being singletons. The specimen sequenced was PBMCs. Receptors were obtained from a man in his fifties in good health and CMV-seropositive. The CDR3 runs from the conserved cysteine through the conserved F or W. Each record gives: J gene, D gene, clone size, V gene, CDR3 protein, CDR3 DNA. D genes are given only for firm matches. Part of the rows lack a size; the others show once, few, many or a class for expanded clones.

J: TRBJ1-6; D: .; size: .; V: TRBV27; CDR3: CASSFQGGSPLHF; DNA: TGTGCCAGCAGTTTCCAGGGAGGTTCACCCCTCCACTTT
J: TRBJ2-5; D: TRBD2; size: few; V: TRBV7-2; CDR3: CASSLAGTSGETQYF; DNA: TGTGCCAGCAGCTTAGCGGGGACTAGCGGGGAGACCCAGTACTTC
J: TRBJ1-1; D: .; size: once; V: TRBV29-1; CDR3: CSAFNTEAFF; DNA: TGCAGCGCCTTCAACACTGAAGCTTTCTTT
J: TRBJ2-1; D: TRBD1; size: .; V: TRBV27; CDR3: CASSLGQGSYNEQFF; DNA: TGTGCCAGCAGTTTAGGACAGGGTTCCTACAATGAGCAGTTCTTC
J: TRBJ1-1; D: TRBD1; size: .; V: TRBV28; CDR3: CASSFDWTGSKAFF; DNA: TGTGCCAGCAGTTTTGATTGGACAGGCAGTAAAGCTTTCTTT
J: TRBJ2-1; D: TRBD2; size: .; V: TRBV14; CDR3: CASSLKALRGRDNEQFF; DNA: TGTGCCAGCAGCCTAAAGGCCCTCCGAGGGAGGGACAATGAGCAGTTCTTC
J: TRBJ2-7; D: TRBD1; size: once; V: TRBV10-3; CDR3: CAVSLGGQGRLYEQYF; DNA: TGTGCCGTCAGTTTGGGGGGACAGGGGAGGCTCTACGAGCAGTACTTC
J: TRBJ2-3; D: TRBD2; size: .; V: TRBV27; CDR3: CASSLSGASGRDTQYF; DNA: TGTGCCAGCAGTTTATCCGGGGCTAGCGGGAGAGATACGCAGTATTTT
J: TRBJ1-5; D: .; size: .; V: TRBV19; CDR3: CASRPGRDGYSNQPQHF; DNA: TGTGCCAGTAGGCCGGGCAGGGATGGCTATAGCAATCAGCCCCAGCATTTT
J: TRBJ2-1; D: .; size: .; V: TRBV28; CDR3: CASMREGWNNEQFF; DNA: TGTGCCAGCATGAGGGAAGGCTGGAACAATGAGCAGTTCTTC
J: TRBJ2-3; D: .; size: .; V: TRBV11-3; CDR3: CASSLGGGQVTDTQYF; DNA: TGTGCCAGCAGCTTAGGTGGGGGACAAGTCACAGATACGCAGTATTTT
J: TRBJ1-2; D: .; size: .; V: TRBV4-1; CDR3: CASSQDSQVSGYTF; DNA: TGCGCCAGCAGCCAAGATTCTCAAGTTAGTGGCTACACCTTC
J: TRBJ2-3; D: .; size: .; V: TRBV11-2; CDR3: CASSLDPGNADTQYF; DNA: TGTGCCAGCAGCTTAGATCCCGGGAACGCAGATACGCAGTATTTT
J: TRBJ2-7; D: .; size: .; V: TRBV12-1; CDR3: CASSFEPGLAAPQFYEQYF; DNA: TGTGCCAGCAGCTTTGAACCGGGACTAGCGGCACCTCAGTTCTACGAGCAGTACTTC
J: TRBJ2-3; D: TRBD2; size: .; V: TRBV7-2; CDR3: CASSSTLAGGQDTQYF; DNA: TGTGCCAGCAGCTCCACGCTAGCGGGTGGGCAAGATACGCAGTATTTT
J: TRBJ1-2; D: TRBD1; size: .; V: TRBV25-1; CDR3: CASSELGQGGGYTF; DNA: TGTGCCAGCAGTGAATTGGGACAGGGAGGAGGCTACACCTTC
J: TRBJ2-1; D: TRBD2; size: few; V: TRBV5-1; CDR3: CASSLTGTSGSSYNEQFF; DNA: TGCGCCAGCAGCTTAACCGGGACTAGCGGCAGCTCCTACAATGAGCAGTTCTTC
J: TRBJ2-1; D: TRBD2; size: .; V: TRBV6-4; CDR3: CASSGTSGAYNEQFF; DNA: TGTGCCAGCAGCGGGACTAGCGGGGCCTACAATGAGCAGTTCTTC
J: TRBJ2-7; D: TRBD2; size: few; V: TRBV5-1; CDR3: CASSPTGTRHEQYF; DNA: TGCGCCAGCAGCCCGACCGGGACTAGACACGAGCAGTACTTC
J: TRBJ1-2; D: .; size: .; V: TRBV19; CDR3: CASRVRQAPNYGYTF; DNA: TGTGCCAGTAGAGTTCGGCAGGCCCCCAACTATGGCTACACCTTC
J: TRBJ2-2; D: TRBD2; size: .; V: TRBV19; CDR3: CASSIRLADHTGELFF; DNA: TGTGCCAGTAGTATTCGGCTAGCGGATCACACCGGGGAGCTGTTTTTT
J: TRBJ2-6; D: TRBD1; size: .; V: TRBV2; CDR3: CASRSGTGISGANVLTF; DNA: TGTGCCAGCAGGTCCGGGACAGGGATCTCTGGGGCCAACGTCCTGACTTTC
J: TRBJ2-1; D: TRBD1; size: .; V: TRBV11-3; CDR3: CASSSRGTGGHNEQFF; DNA: TGTGCCAGCAGCTCGCGCGGGACAGGGGGCCACAATGAGCAGTTCTTC
J: TRBJ2-3; D: TRBD1; size: .; V: TRBV19; CDR3: CASLPTGGWADTQYF; DNA: TGTGCCAGTCTCCCGACAGGGGGCTGGGCAGATACGCAGTATTTT
J: TRBJ2-7; D: TRBD1; size: .; V: TRBV19; CDR3: CASSLIPPQYPLQGASTYEQYF; DNA: TGTGCCAGTAGTCTTATACCCCCCCAATACCCCCTACAGGGGGCGAGTACCTACGAGCAGTACTTC
J: TRBJ2-7; D: .; size: .; V: TRBV6-5; CDR3: CASSETTAARQYF; DNA: TGTGCCAGCAGTGAGACGACGGCGGCGAGGCAGTACTTC
J: TRBJ1-2; D: .; size: .; V: TRBV29-1; CDR3: CSVAQGLYGYTF; DNA: TGCAGCGTTGCACAGGGATTGTATGGCTACACCTTC
J: TRBJ2-2; D: .; size: .; V: TRBV11-3; CDR3: CASSLGGGTGELFF; DNA: TGTGCCAGCAGCTTAGGGGGCGGCACCGGGGAGCTGTTTTTT
J: TRBJ2-3; D: TRBD2; size: .; V: TRBV5-6; CDR3: CASTNNVLAGADTQYF; DNA: TGTGCCAGCACCAATAATGTACTAGCGGGAGCAGATACGCAGTATTTT
J: TRBJ2-5; D: TRBD1; size: .; V: TRBV4-1; CDR3: CASSQDLGQGAETQYF; DNA: TGCGCCAGCAGCCAAGATCTGGGACAGGGGGCGGAGACCCAGTACTTC